This T cell receptor beta chain was captured in a study of shared clonotypes between healthy human individuals. This clone was seen only once. Its matching antigen is unknown. Other DNA sequences in the same sample also yield this CDR3. Replicate PCRs for sorted subsets used about 200 ng DNA; this equaled tens of thousands of T cell genomes. TCRdb's copy holds only in-frame clones and misses some; the assay was immunoSEQ multiplex PCR. The sample lists a few million clones, over 85% occurring once. Study-wide results and limits: The study sampled only blood, and tissue repertoires likely differ. Relative to memory subsets, naive subsets generally showed larger estimated richness. Non-shared clonotypes were found to have lower generation probabilities than the clonotypes that were shared by all four of the sorted-subset donors.

V was trimmed by 0 bases and J by 8 bases, leaving 7 bases between them. Germline-derived CDR1 and CDR2 are ENHRY and SYGVKD. The CDR3 is 12 residues long. Sample: naive CD4+ T cells sorted from blood. Specified subset: CD45RA+ positively selected. The chain couples TRBV10-3 to TRBJ1-2, with D unclear. This clonotype was obtained from a man aged 18 to 29 in good health. CDR3 sequence reads: CAISESPRGYTF. The CDR3 DNA reads TGTGCCATCAGTGAGTCGCCGCGGGGCTACACCTTC.